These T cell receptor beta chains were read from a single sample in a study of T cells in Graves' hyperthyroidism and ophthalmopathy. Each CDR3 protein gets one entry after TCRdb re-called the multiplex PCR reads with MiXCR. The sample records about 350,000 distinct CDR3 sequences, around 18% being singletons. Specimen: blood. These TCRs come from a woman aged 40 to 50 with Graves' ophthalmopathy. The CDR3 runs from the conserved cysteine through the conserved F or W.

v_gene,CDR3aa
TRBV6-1,CASSEEAYSYEQYF
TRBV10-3,CAISEASGRFSYEQYF
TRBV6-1,CASNQGGRAYEQYF
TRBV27,CASSPTPDGSYEQYF
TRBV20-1,CSARGAAGVSYEQYF
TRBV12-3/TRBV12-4,CASRVTAIGTEAFF
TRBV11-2,CASSYSGRNYEQYF
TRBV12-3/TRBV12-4,CASSLASNSQETQYF
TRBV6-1,CASTTGEVSGYTF
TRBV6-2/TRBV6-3,CASTFSGAYEQYF
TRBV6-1,CASSAVSWSTYEQYF
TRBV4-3,CASSQDGQGGSPLHF
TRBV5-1,CASSRLLTENTEAFF
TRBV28,CASSPGQITDTQYF
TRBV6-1,CASSEGLGFFSQNQPQHF
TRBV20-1,CSASTGRVSQPQHF
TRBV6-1,CASSEDVGTNEQFF
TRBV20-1,CSAKTSSYEQYF
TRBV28,CASGEWTNSGANVLTF
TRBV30,CAFGEGELFF
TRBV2,CASSVPTSGRNNEQYF
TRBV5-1,CASSLAGGGLSYEQYF
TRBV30,CAWSGSFGSRNTEAFF
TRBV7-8,CASSGDLPEQYF
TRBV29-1,CSVRQGFNQPQHF
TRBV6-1,CASSEMLTLRGPWGNQPQHF
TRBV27,CASSGLTGNTEAFF
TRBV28,CASSPRTGGHYEQYF
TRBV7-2,CASSLSVRTAFF
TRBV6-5,CASSYEAGGPGGQYF
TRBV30,CAGNLQGWTEAFF
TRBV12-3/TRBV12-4,CASSFQGLAGNQPQHF
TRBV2,CASRDRIKNIQYF
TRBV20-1,CSAENRQVSSYEQYF
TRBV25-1,CASESDRGFSGYTF
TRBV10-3,CAISNDREGQPQHF
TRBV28,CASVADLGANVLTF
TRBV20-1,CSAHGQGDGQPQHF
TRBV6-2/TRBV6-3,CASRTGTGDAGELFF
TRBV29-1,CSVEGDRYQETQYF
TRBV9,CASSGSSGVNTGELFF
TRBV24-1,CATSARDTRSGNTIYF